This paragraph reports one TCR beta chain. The CDR3 spans 16 residues. Germline V CDR1 and CDR2: SGHRS, YFSETQ. The ends lost 4 bases at V and 2 bases at J; junction bases unmatched: 7. The data stem from a study of preoperative IRX-2 immunotherapy in early breast cancer. Produced via immunoSEQ multiplex PCR; TCRdb's table is partial and in-frame only. The sample has about 19,000 clones; around four fifths are singletons. Treatment described: preoperative locoregional IRX-2 cytokine immunotherapy. Patients received preoperative, locoregional IRX-2 cytokine immunotherapy in a phase Ib study. Sequencing used lymph node tissue, obtained after IRX-2 immunotherapy. This receptor was obtained from a human donor with breast cancer. The chain has TRBV5-1 and TRBJ1-3; 9 bases fit TRBD1. Here the CDR3 reads CASSHGQGKAGNTIYF. In DNA, the CDR3 is TGCGCCAGCAGCCATGGACAGGGGAAGGCTGGAAACACCATATATTTT. The whole variable domain, filled in from reference TRBV5-1 and TRBJ1-3, reads KAGVTQTPRYLIKTRGQQVTLSCSPISGHRSVSWYQQTPGQGLQFLFEYFSETQRNKGNFPGRFSGRQFSNSRSEMNVSTLELGDSALYLCASSHGQGKAGNTIYFGEGSWLTVV.